A selection of T cell receptor beta chains follows, all from one sample in a study of blood T cell repertoires in COVID-19. The repertoire was sequenced with immunoSEQ multiplex PCR; TCRdb's copy has only in-frame clones and lacks some. The sample holds some 60,000 clones, more than 75% seen once. The sample comprised peripheral blood. The receptors here all came from a man aged 55-75 years with acute or convalescent COVID-19. Each CDR3 is given with its conserved first and last residue. Fields, in order: V gene, clone size, J gene, D gene, CDR3 protein, CDR3 DNA. A D gene is named only where the DNA matches it firmly. Only some rows state a clone size, as once, few, many or a class for expanded clones.

TRBV4-1	few	TRBJ1-2	TRBD1	CASSHRQGAGGYTF	TGCGCCAGCAGCCACCGACAGGGGGCGGGTGGCTACACCTTC
TRBV7-8	.	TRBJ2-1	TRBD2	CASSNRPGLAGDNEQFF	TGTGCCAGCAGCAATCGACCGGGACTAGCGGGGGACAATGAGCAGTTCTTC
TRBV7-9	once	TRBJ2-1	.	CASSFDSYVNEQFF	TGTGCCAGCAGCTTTGACAGCTACGTCAATGAGCAGTTCTTC
TRBV6-5	once	TRBJ2-7	TRBD1	CASSHRDRAKEQYF	TGTGCCAGCAGCCACCGGGACAGGGCTAAGGAGCAGTACTTC
TRBV3-1/TRBV3-2	.	TRBJ1-6	.	CASSQDGQWRNSPLHF	TGTGCCAGCAGCCAAGATGGACAGTGGAGAAATTCACCCCTCCACTTT
TRBV4-1	.	TRBJ2-4	.	CASSLPVAKNIQYF	TGCGCCAGCAGCCTTCCCGTAGCCAAAAACATTCAGTACTTC
TRBV10-1	.	TRBJ2-7	.	CASSAPGKSYEQYF	TGCGCCAGCAGCGCCCCAGGGAAATCCTACGAGCAGTACTTC
TRBV27	.	TRBJ1-2	TRBD1	CASSSRDRANYGYTF	TGTGCCAGCAGTTCCCGGGACAGAGCTAACTATGGCTACACCTTC
TRBV9	.	TRBJ2-3	TRBD1	CASSVGTGSSTDTQYF	TGTGCCAGCAGCGTGGGGACAGGGTCTAGCACAGATACGCAGTATTTT
TRBV9	.	TRBJ1-2	.	CASAKVDSDYGYTF	TGTGCCAGCGCGAAAGTCGACAGCGACTATGGCTACACCTTC
TRBV19	.	TRBJ1-4	TRBD1	CASTLGDSANEKLFF	TGTGCCAGTACCTTGGGGGACAGCGCTAATGAAAAACTGTTTTTT
TRBV4-1	.	TRBJ2-5	TRBD2	CASSQGSGVQETQYF	TGCGCCAGCAGCCAAGGTAGCGGGGTGCAAGAGACCCAGTACTTC
TRBV9	.	TRBJ2-1	TRBD1	CASSAHNTGVEEQFF	TGTGCCAGCAGCGCACATAATACAGGGGTGGAAGAGCAGTTCTTC
TRBV29-1	.	TRBJ1-3	TRBD1	CSVMTGGVDTIYF	TGCAGCGTAATGACAGGGGGTGTAGACACCATATATTTT
TRBV11-2	few	TRBJ2-7	.	CASSLVGHGARSRQYF	TGTGCCAGCAGCTTAGTGGGGCATGGGGCCCGTTCGCGGCAGTACTTC
TRBV5-1	.	TRBJ2-5	.	CASRDVSGGETQYF	TGCGCCAGCAGAGACGTTTCCGGGGGAGAGACCCAGTACTTC
TRBV27	.	TRBJ2-7	TRBD1	CASSSGQGYEQYF	TGTGCCAGCAGTTCGGGACAGGGCTACGAGCAGTACTTC
TRBV7-7	.	TRBJ2-3	.	CASSFSEGTDTQYF	TGTGCTAGCAGCTTTAGCGAGGGCACAGATACGCAGTATTTT
TRBV6-1	many	TRBJ1-2	.	CASSELIGAGYTF	TGTGCCAGCAGTGAATTGATAGGGGCTGGCTACACCTTC
TRBV30	.	TRBJ2-5	TRBD1	CAWSVRQGETQYF	TGTGCCTGGAGTGTAAGACAGGGGGAGACCCAGTACTTC
TRBV11-2	.	TRBJ2-5	TRBD2	CASSLRTSEETQYF	TGTGCCAGCAGCTTAAGGACTAGCGAAGAGACCCAGTACTTC
TRBV6-6	.	TRBJ2-5	TRBD1	CATRQGGETQYF	TGTGCCACCAGACAGGGTGGAGAGACCCAGTACTTC
TRBV6-4	few	TRBJ1-1	.	CASSAGQNTEAFF	TGTGCCAGCAGTGCGGGACAAAACACTGAAGCTTTCTTT
TRBV7-2	.	TRBJ2-7	TRBD2	CASSFPAGGPYEQYF	TGTGCCAGCAGCTTCCCAGCGGGGGGACCCTACGAGCAGTACTTC
TRBV18	.	TRBJ1-2	TRBD1	CASANTGADGYTF	TGTGCCAGCGCCAACACAGGGGCGGATGGCTACACCTTC
TRBV29-1	.	TRBJ1-2	TRBD1	CSVVQGAPGYTF	TGCAGCGTTGTTCAGGGGGCGCCCGGCTACACCTTC
TRBV7-9	.	TRBJ1-5	TRBD1	CASSLEGARGDQPQHF	TGTGCCAGCAGCTTAGAGGGGGCCCGAGGAGATCAGCCCCAGCATTTT
TRBV5-5	.	TRBJ1-2	.	CASSRADSNYGYTF	TGTGCCAGCAGCCGCGCGGACAGCAACTATGGCTACACCTTC
TRBV10-3	.	TRBJ2-3	.	CAISEMGGTQYF	TGTGCCATCAGTGAGATGGGGGGTACGCAGTATTTT
TRBV19	.	TRBJ1-3	.	CASRIGQFSGNTIYF	TGTGCCAGTAGGATCGGACAGTTCTCTGGAAACACCATATATTTT
TRBV9	.	TRBJ1-2	.	CASSVRSTGESGYTF	TGTGCCAGCAGCGTAAGATCCACGGGGGAGAGTGGCTACACCTTC
TRBV30	.	TRBJ2-5	.	CAWSVKETQYF	TGTGCCTGGAGTGTCAAAGAGACCCAGTACTTC
TRBV7-2	.	TRBJ1-3	TRBD1	CASSSWTGGGNTIYF	TGTGCCAGCAGCTCCTGGACAGGGGGCGGAAACACCATATATTTT